Following are 4 T cell receptor beta chains from one sample sequenced in a study of a mutant IDH1 vaccine in newly diagnosed glioma. These receptors' targets are unknown. Time point denoted: week 11, during vaccination. Every vaccination contained 300 ug of the mutant IDH1 20-mer peptide and was paired with topical imiquimod. Produced via immunoSEQ multiplex PCR; TCRdb's table is partial and in-frame only. The sample has tens of thousands of clones; around 87% are singletons. The sequencing here drew on PBMCs, taken from a glioma patient whose treatment included an IDH1 peptide vaccine. These TCRs come from a man between 18 and 35 years old with glioma.

Only one count was recorded for this clone. The chain couples TRBV25-1 to TRBJ2-5; 15 positions match TRBD2. Germline V gene lookup returns CDR1 MGHDK and CDR2 SYGVNS. The CDR3 is made up of 18 amino acids. V dropped 8 bases and J dropped 1; count of bases not matched to a gene: 11. This CDR3 reads CASVGLRGLAGGQETQYF. CDR3 bases: TGTGCCAGCGTGGGCCTCCGGGGACTAGCGGGAGGCCAAGAGACCCAGTACTTC.

This chain joins TRBV27 and TRBJ2-3; no clear D. Germline CDR1 and CDR2: MNHEY and SMNVEV (reference sequence). CDR3 length: 16 residues. V was pared by 2 bases and J by 2 bases, with 14 bases between. The CDR3 sequence is CASSLGTPRITDTQYF. The CDR3 nucleotides read TGTGCCAGCAGTTTAGGTACACCCAGAATCACAGATACGCAGTATTTT.

The chain carries TRBV4-3 and TRBJ2-1; D may be TRBD1 (5 bases). CDR3 length: 16 amino acids. Germline values: CDR1 LGHNA, CDR2 YSLEER. Trimming left V 0 bases short and J 7 bases short, with 16 bases between. The CDR3: CASSQEWGRVLNEQFF. DNA for the CDR3: TGCGCCAGCAGCCAAGAATGGGGCCGGGTTTTAAATGAGCAGTTCTTC.

This sequence joins TRBV4-1 and TRBJ1-1; D perhaps matches TRBD1 (6 bases). V was shortened by 4 bases and J by 3 bases, with 15 bases between the two germline ends. This CDR3 has 15 residues. CDR1 and CDR2 from the germline V gene are MGHRA and YSYEKL. CDR3 sequence reads: CASSRGPAGDTEAFF. In DNA form, the CDR3 reads TGCGCCAGCAGCCGGGGCCCGGCAGGGGACACTGAAGCTTTCTTT.